These T cell receptor beta chains were read from a single sample in a study of blood T cell repertoires in COVID-19. TCRdb's table, derived via immunoSEQ multiplex PCR, lists solely in-frame clones and lacks some. The sample has roughly 250,000 clones, roughly 90% seen once. Sequenced material: peripheral blood. These receptors originate from a woman aged 40 to 49 who had recovered from COVID-19. CDR3s include the opening cysteine and the closing phenylalanine or tryptophan. A D gene is named only where the DNA matches it firmly. For some rows the clone size is stated as once, few or many, or as a class when expanded; others skip it.

V gene,D gene,clone size,J gene,CDR3 protein,CDR3 DNA
TRBV4-3,TRBD1,-,TRBJ2-1,CASSLDRGPNEQFF,TGCGCCAGCAGCCTGGACAGGGGGCCTAATGAGCAGTTCTTC
TRBV9,-,-,TRBJ2-2,CASSVAHYTGELFF,TGTGCCAGCAGCGTAGCCCATTACACCGGGGAGCTGTTTTTT
TRBV6-1,TRBD2,-,TRBJ2-5,CASSEEILAVLEETQYF,TGTGCCAGCAGTGAAGAGATACTAGCGGTATTGGAAGAGACCCAGTACTTC
TRBV13,-,-,TRBJ1-2,CASSLEAGNYGYTF,TGTGCCAGCAGCTTAGAGGCAGGGAACTATGGCTACACCTTC
TRBV19,TRBD1,once,TRBJ2-7,CASSARDRPYEQYF,TGTGCCAGTAGTGCCAGGGACAGACCCTACGAGCAGTACTTC
TRBV7-9,TRBD1,-,TRBJ2-1,CASSDRDRANNEQFF,TGTGCCAGCAGCGACCGGGACAGGGCTAACAATGAGCAGTTCTTC
TRBV18,-,-,TRBJ1-4,CASSPEVWTNEKLFF,TGTGCCAGCTCACCGGAGGTCTGGACTAATGAAAAACTGTTTTTT
TRBV6-6,-,-,TRBJ2-1,CASILEDSSNEQFF,TGTGCCAGTATTCTAGAGGACAGCTCGAATGAGCAGTTCTTC
TRBV4-2,-,-,TRBJ2-7,CASSQDFGVGYEQYF,TGTGCCAGCAGCCAAGATTTCGGGGTGGGTTACGAGCAGTACTTC
TRBV7-3,TRBD2,once,TRBJ2-1,CASSSLAGNLNEQFF,TGTGCCAGCAGCTCTCTAGCGGGCAACCTCAATGAGCAGTTCTTC
TRBV6-2/TRBV6-3,TRBD1,-,TRBJ2-7,CASCHRGFYEQYF,TGTGCCAGCTGCCACAGGGGGTTCTACGAGCAGTACTTC
TRBV4-3,-,-,TRBJ1-2,CASSQDPQGSGYGYTF,TGCGCCAGCAGCCAAGATCCGCAGGGTTCAGGCTATGGCTACACCTTC
TRBV3-1/TRBV3-2,-,-,TRBJ2-1,CASSQTRSSYNEQFF,TGTGCCAGCAGCCAAACCCGGAGCTCCTACAATGAGCAGTTCTTC
TRBV30,-,-,TRBJ2-7,CAWTDYYEQYF,TGTGCCTGGACCGACTACTACGAGCAGTACTTC
TRBV4-1,-,-,TRBJ1-2,CASSQETAFYGYTF,TGCGCCAGCAGCCAAGAGACAGCTTTCTATGGCTACACCTTC
TRBV7-9,TRBD1,-,TRBJ1-5,CASSLGQGASGHQPQHF,TGTGCCAGCAGCCTTGGACAGGGGGCGAGTGGGCATCAGCCCCAGCATTTT
TRBV18,-,-,TRBJ1-5,CASSPARGNQPQHF,TGTGCCAGCTCACCAGCGCGCGGCAATCAGCCCCAGCATTTT
TRBV18,TRBD1,-,TRBJ1-2,CASSPRDRVNLGYGYTF,TGTGCCAGCTCACCACGGGACAGGGTTAATCTCGGCTATGGCTACACCTTC
TRBV19,TRBD2,once,TRBJ2-1,CASSMAGGGYNEQFF,TGTGCCAGTAGTATGGCGGGAGGAGGATACAATGAGCAGTTCTTC
TRBV7-3,-,-,TRBJ1-1,CASSLDGDMNTEAFF,TGTGCCAGCAGCTTAGACGGGGACATGAACACTGAAGCTTTCTTT
TRBV25-1,TRBD2,-,TRBJ2-7,CASSEYGGGVEQYF,TGTGCCAGCAGTGAATATGGGGGAGGGGTCGAGCAGTACTTC
TRBV3-1/TRBV3-2,TRBD1,-,TRBJ1-2,CASSNRQGTYYGYTF,TGTGCCAGCAGCAATCGACAGGGTACGTACTATGGCTACACCTTC
TRBV6-5,TRBD2,-,TRBJ2-1,CASRPGLAGPNEQFF,TGTGCCAGCAGGCCGGGACTAGCGGGACCCAATGAGCAGTTCTTC
TRBV6-5,-,-,TRBJ1-3,CASGRSSGNTIYF,TGTGCCAGCGGGAGGTCCTCTGGAAACACCATATATTTT
TRBV5-1,-,-,TRBJ1-2,CASSWGVDGYTF,TGCGCCAGCAGCTGGGGGGTGGATGGCTACACCTTC
TRBV30,TRBD1,-,TRBJ2-3,CAWSAGQGNTDTQYF,TGTGCCTGGAGTGCGGGACAGGGAAACACAGATACGCAGTATTTT
TRBV6-6,TRBD2,-,TRBJ2-3,CASRVTGTKRGTQYF,TGTGCCAGCAGGGTAACCGGGACTAAGAGGGGTACGCAGTATTTT
TRBV28,TRBD1,-,TRBJ1-5,CASSLGQGLNQPQHF,TGTGCCAGCAGTTTAGGACAGGGCCTAAATCAGCCCCAGCATTTT